The 15 T cell receptor beta chains reported below all come from one sample, sequenced in a study of T cell responses to AZD1222 COVID-19 vaccine. TCRdb's table, derived via immunoSEQ multiplex PCR, lists solely in-frame clones and lacks some. The data show approximately 260,000 clones, with over 85% seen just once and approximately 0.52% held by the top ten. The sequences come from peripheral blood, collected on day 0 of AZD1222 vaccination. Receptors were obtained from an adult in good health.

The V call is TRBV2, the J call TRBJ2-5, with D perhaps matching TRBD1 (5 bases). CDR3 size: 16 residues. Germline assignment: CDR1 SNHLY and CDR2 FYNNEI. The V end lost 0 bases, the J end lost 6 bases, and 17 bases lay between the germline ends. CDR3 loop: CASSEAGWFRAKTQYF. DNA of the CDR3: TGTGCCAGCAGTGAAGCCGGGTGGTTCAGGGCGAAGACCCAGTACTTC.

This clone was recorded only once. The chain has TRBV7-3 and TRBJ2-1; tentative D call: TRBD2 (5 bases). The CDR3 is 15 amino acids. Trimming stripped 5 bases from V and 0 bases from J, with 11 bases between. Germline V gives CDR1 SGHTA, CDR2 FQGTGA. The CDR3 region has the DNA TGTGCCAGCAGCCCTCAGCGGAGCTCCTACAATGAGCAGTTCTTC. Protein: CASSPQRSSYNEQFF.

CDR3 DNA: TGCGCCAGCAGCTCCCGTCCCAGCTCCTACAATGAGCAGTTCTTC. Its protein product is CASSSRPSSYNEQFF. The chain has TRBV5-1 and TRBJ2-1; D is ambiguous. This CDR3 has 15 residues. Deletions cut 3 bases from V and 0 bases from J, with 10 bases between. Germline CDR1 is SGHRS and CDR2 is YFSETQ.

The chain employs TRBV29-1 and TRBJ2-1; 8 bases match TRBD2. The J segment lost 7 bases and the V segment lost 6 bases, leaving 14 bases of the junction unmatched. Germline CDR1 SQVTM, CDR2 ANQGSEA. The length of the CDR3 is 15 residues. Here the CDR3 reads CSVAPSSGSSNEQFF. The CDR3 coding sequence is TGCAGCGTAGCCCCTAGCAGCGGGAGTTCGAATGAGCAGTTCTTC.

This chain joins TRBV5-1 and TRBJ1-1; the D is unclear. Trimming stripped 1 base from V and 4 bases from J, with 5 bases between. Germline V gene lookup returns CDR1 SGHRS and CDR2 YFSETQ. This CDR3 is 12 amino acids long. CDR3 region: CASSLYGTEAFF. The CDR3 region has the DNA TGCGCCAGCAGCTTGTATGGCACTGAAGCTTTCTTT.

V and J are TRBV27 and TRBJ1-6; the D gene is possibly TRBD1 (5 bases). CDR1 and CDR2 from the germline V gene are MNHEY and SMNVEV (reference sequence). This CDR3 has 14 amino acids. With 5 bases removed from V and 13 bases from J, the gap between germline ends came to 18 bases. Here the CDR3 DNA reads TGTGCCAGCAGTCGTCCCGGGGCCAGCGAGCCCCTCCACTTT. It is translated as CASSRPGASEPLHF.

The chain recombines TRBV9 with TRBJ1-2; no clear D gene. Germline CDR1 SGDLS, CDR2 YYNGEE. V lost 0 bases and J 5 bases, leaving 5 bases between the germline ends. The CDR3 runs 12 residues. Here the CDR3 reads CASSVEGYGYTF. CDR3 nucleotides: TGTGCCAGCAGCGTAGAAGGGTATGGCTACACCTTC.

The V call is TRBV10-2, the J call TRBJ2-3, with a tentative D call TRBD1 (5 bases). V was cut by 8 bases and J by 3 bases, with 12 bases left in between. The V gene's germline CDR1 is WSHSY and CDR2 SAAADI. The CDR3 is 13 amino acids. CDR3 nucleotide sequence: TGCGCCAGCGCGGACATCCAGACAGATACGCAGTATTTT. It codes for CASADIQTDTQYF.

The CDR3 protein is CASTGDAEAFF. CDR3 sequence (DNA): TGTGCCAGCACAGGGGACGCTGAAGCTTTCTTT. The gene calls are TRBV6-5 and TRBJ1-1, with TRBD1 as a possible D gene (6 bases). CDR1 and CDR2 (germline): MNHEY, SVGAGI. The CDR3 is 11 amino acids. V dropped 7 bases and J dropped 6 bases, with 9 bases sitting between them.

The rearrangement uses TRBV4-3 and TRBJ1-5; D is ambiguous. Germline V gives CDR1 LGHNA, CDR2 YSLEER. The CDR3 extends over 13 amino acids. V was pared by 0 bases and J by 3 bases, with 3 bases between. The CDR3 region has the DNA TGCGCCAGCAGCCAAGAATACAATCAGCCCCAGCATTTT. Translated: CASSQEYNQPQHF.

The chain carries TRBV19 and TRBJ2-5, with TRBD2 matching over 9 bases. The CDR3 runs 16 residues. The V gene end was trimmed by 4 bases and the J gene end by 1 base; junction bases not matched to a gene: 7. Germline assignment: CDR1 LNHDA and CDR2 SQIVND (reference sequence). CDR3 in amino acids: CASSTVAGGPQETQYF. In DNA, the CDR3 is TGTGCCAGTAGTACGGTGGCGGGGGGGCCCCAAGAGACCCAGTACTTC.

This CDR3 is CASSNRGADTQYF. CDR3 nucleotides: TGTGCCAGCAGTAATAGGGGAGCAGATACGCAGTATTTT. The chain combines TRBV2 with TRBJ2-3; D could derive from TRBD1 or TRBD2 (5 bases each). Germline assignment: CDR1 SNHLY and CDR2 FYNNEI. The CDR3 extends over 13 amino acids. V was pared by 5 bases and J by 4 bases, with 10 bases between.

This chain joins TRBV30 and TRBJ1-1, with D tentatively TRBD1 (5 bases). V gave up 1 base and J gave up 1 base, with 16 bases separating them. CDR3 size: 16 residues. Germline-derived CDR1 and CDR2 are GTSNPN and SVGIG (reference sequence). As DNA, the CDR3 is TGTGCCTGGAGTGCAAGCCCCCGGGACGGGAACACTGAAGCTTTCTTT. This translates into CAWSASPRDGNTEAFF.

V gene TRBV28 combines with J gene TRBJ2-1, with 12 nucleotides matching TRBD2. The CDR3 loop spans 16 amino acids. The J segment lost 13 bases and the V segment lost 3 bases, leaving 13 bases of the junction unmatched. CDR1 and CDR2 from the germline V gene are MDHEN and SYDVKM. In nucleotides, the CDR3 is TGTGCCAGCAGTTTGAGGCTAGCGGGGGGGCTAGGTCGTCAGTTCTTC. As protein: CASSLRLAGGLGRQFF.

The chain links TRBV6-1 to TRBJ1-5; no firm D call. The CDR3 has 15 amino acids. V gave up 0 bases and J gave up 6 bases, with 12 bases separating them. CDR1 MNHNS and CDR2 SASEGT come from the germline V gene. CDR3 DNA sequence: TGTGCCAGCAGTGAAGCGCTCCGGGTCGGTCAGCCCCAGCATTTT. This sequence encodes CASSEALRVGQPQHF.